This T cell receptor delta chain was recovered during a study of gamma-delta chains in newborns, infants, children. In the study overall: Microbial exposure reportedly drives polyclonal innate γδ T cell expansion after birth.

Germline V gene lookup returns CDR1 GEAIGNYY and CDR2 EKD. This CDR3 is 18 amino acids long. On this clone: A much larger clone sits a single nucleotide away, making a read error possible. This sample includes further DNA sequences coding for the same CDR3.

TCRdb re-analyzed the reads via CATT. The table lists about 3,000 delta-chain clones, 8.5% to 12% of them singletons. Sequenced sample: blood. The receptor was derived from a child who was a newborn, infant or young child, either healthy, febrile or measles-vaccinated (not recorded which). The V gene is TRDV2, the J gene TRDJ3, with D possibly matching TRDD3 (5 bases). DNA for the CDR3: TGTGCCTGTGACACCCCGGGGGCCCTATCCTGGGACACCCGGCAGATGTTTTTC. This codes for CACDTPGALSWDTRQMFF.